These 28 T cell receptor beta chains were all obtained from the same sample, sequenced in a study of response to subunit inactivated influenza vaccine. In TCRdb, the RT-PCR reads were re-called with MiXCR into one record per CDR3 protein. Here the sample spans hundreds of thousands of distinct CDR3 sequences, approximately 7.6% being singletons. Sequenced material: PBMCs from blood, taken around 2 years after vaccination. The receptors derive from a man between 50 and 69 years old who received an inactivated influenza vaccine.

This chain uses TRBV20-1 with TRBJ2-1; 7 bases match TRBD1. The CDR3 has 16 residues. After removal of 0 bases from V and 6 bases from J, the junction contained 11 bases not matched to a gene. Germline lookup yields CDR1 DFQATT and CDR2 SNEGSKA (reference sequence). Written as DNA, the CDR3 is TGCAGTGCTAGAGATGTCAGGGGGTATGCCTTCAATGAGCAGTTCTTC. Amino acid sequence: CSARDVRGYAFNEQFF.

V is TRBV7-8 and J is TRBJ2-1, with a weak D call TRBD2 (6 bases). The CDR3 runs 15 residues. Trimming pared 5 bases from V and 3 bases from J, leaving 14 bases between. CDR1 and CDR2 (germline): SGHVS, FQNEAQ. The CDR3 reads CASSREGLYYNEQFF. The CDR3 DNA reads TGTGCCAGCAGCCGGGAAGGACTATACTACAATGAGCAGTTCTTC.

This chain uses TRBV12-3 or TRBV12-4 with TRBJ2-1; D is ambiguous. This CDR3 contains 12 residues. With 4 bases removed from V and 10 bases from J, the gap between germline ends came to 11 bases. The CDR3 sequence is CASSSSVSEQFF. CDR3 DNA: TGTGCCAGCAGTTCGTCGGTATCCGAGCAGTTCTTC.

The table lists this clonotype with a few counts. The rearrangement uses TRBV7-9 and TRBJ2-5; no clear D gene. Germline values: CDR1 SEHNR, CDR2 FQNEAQ (reference sequence). The length of the CDR3 is 13 residues. The ends were cut back, 5 bases at V and 4 bases at J, with 11 bases in the middle. Here the CDR3 DNA reads TGTGCCAGCAGCAAGGACCCCTCAGAGACCCAGTACTTC. Its protein product is CASSKDPSETQYF.

The gene calls are TRBV6-5 and TRBJ2-7, with D unresolved. The CDR3 is made up of 13 amino acids. Per the germline V gene, CDR1 is MNHEY and CDR2 is SVGAGI. The ends were cut back, 3 bases at V and 7 bases at J, with 13 bases in the middle. The CDR3 bases are TGTGCCAGCAGTTATAAGACCTTTGGGGAGCAGTACTTC. Amino acids: CASSYKTFGEQYF.

This clonotype was observed a handful of times. The chain has TRBV4-3 and TRBJ2-7; 8 bases match TRBD1. CDR1 is LGHNA, CDR2 YSLEER, per germline. The CDR3 spans 15 residues. V trimming: 4 bases; J trimming: 6 bases; junction bases outside the gene matches: 11. The CDR3 loop reads CASSPGTGPLPEQYF. CDR3 coding DNA: TGCGCCAGCAGCCCGGGGACAGGTCCTTTGCCCGAGCAGTACTTC.

This clonotype appeared a few times. This chain uses TRBV4-3 with TRBJ2-7, with a possible D match to TRBD2 (6 bases). Per germline, CDR1 LGHNA and CDR2 YSLEER. The V end was cut by 1 base, the J end by 4 bases, with 20 bases between. This CDR3 is 17 amino acids long. CDR3 sequence (DNA): TGCGCCAGCAGCCAAGGGCCCCTAGCGTCCCAAGAATACGAGCAGTACTTC. Its protein product is CASSQGPLASQEYEQYF.

The chain couples TRBV24-1 to TRBJ2-7, with a possible D match to TRBD1 (6 bases). CDR3 length equals 18 residues. Trimming pared 3 bases from V and 0 bases from J, leaving 20 bases between. Germline CDR1 reads KGHDR; CDR2 reads SFDVKD. The CDR3 sequence is CATSDLSPTGFSSYEQYF. For the CDR3, the DNA is TGTGCCACCAGTGATCTGAGCCCTACAGGGTTTAGCTCCTACGAGCAGTACTTC.

This clonotype was seen repeatedly, ten times or more. This chain uses TRBV6-5 with TRBJ2-6, with TRBD1 matching 10 bases. V trimming: 6 bases; J trimming: 0 bases; junction bases outside the gene matches: 5. The CDR3 consists of 17 residues. Germline V gene data show CDR1 as MNHEY and CDR2 as SVGAGI. CDR3 DNA: TGTGCCAGCAGATACGGGACAGGGGACTCTGGGGCCAACGTCCTGACTTTC. Amino acid sequence: CASRYGTGDSGANVLTF.

The chain carries TRBV3-1 and TRBJ1-3; D is unclear. Germline V CDR1 and CDR2: LGHDT, YNNKEL (reference sequence). The V and J ends lost 3 bases and 0 bases respectively, with 9 bases between them. The CDR3 is made up of 15 amino acids. CDR3 bases: TGTGCCAGCAGCCATCGAGGAAGCTCTGGAAACACCATATATTTT. Its protein product is CASSHRGSSGNTIYF.

CDR3 nucleotides: TGTGCCACCAGCCTGGACGGCTACGAGCAGTACTTC. This gives the protein CATSLDGYEQYF. V and J are TRBV15 and TRBJ2-7; D call uncertain. Trimming pared 5 bases from V and 3 bases from J, leaving 8 bases between. Germline values: CDR1 LNHNV, CDR2 YYDKDF (reference sequence). The CDR3 consists of 12 residues.

A few counts support this clonotype. The rearrangement uses TRBV6-1 and TRBJ2-7; TRBD1 might be the D (6 bases). This CDR3 has 14 amino acids. With 4 bases removed from V and 0 bases from J, the gap between germline ends came to 10 bases. Per the germline V gene, CDR1 is MNHNS and CDR2 is SASEGT. The CDR3 sequence is CASSGDRSSYEQYF. In nucleotides, the CDR3 is TGTGCCAGCAGTGGAGACAGGAGCTCCTACGAGCAGTACTTC.

This clonotype occurred many times. The rearrangement uses TRBV13 and TRBJ2-7, with 11 positions matching TRBD1. CDR3 size: 16 residues. Germline CDR1 is PRHDT and CDR2 is FYEKMQ (reference sequence). The ends lost 5 bases at V and 7 bases at J; junction bases unmatched: 13. The DNA of the CDR3 is TGTGCCAGCAGCCCATCTTTGGGACAGGGGGTAGGAGAGCAGTACTTC. The encoded protein is CASSPSLGQGVGEQYF.

V usage is TRBV12-3 or TRBV12-4 and J usage is TRBJ1-5, with no clear D. Trimming shortened V by 5 bases and J by 2 bases, and 13 bases separated the two germline ends. The CDR3 runs to 15 residues. This chain's CDR3 is CASSARVIGNQPQHF. Written as DNA, the CDR3 is TGTGCCAGCAGTGCCCGAGTAATTGGCAATCAGCCCCAGCATTTT.

This clonotype has at least ten counts. The chain uses TRBV7-6 and TRBJ1-4; 10 bases match TRBD1. Unmatched junction bases numbered 5, after V lost 6 bases and J lost 7 bases. This CDR3 comprises 14 residues. Per the germline V gene, CDR1 is SGHVS and CDR2 is FNYEAQ. CDR3 DNA: TGTGCCAGCAGTTCCGGGACAGGGGTTGAAAAACTGTTTTTT. Translating gives CASSSGTGVEKLFF.

The chain uses TRBV4-1 and TRBJ2-7; the D gene is possibly TRBD2 (5 bases). Germline V lookup: CDR1 MGHRA, CDR2 YSYEKL. V gave up 4 bases and J gave up 0 bases, with 16 bases separating them. The CDR3 extends over 16 amino acids. CDR3 residues: CASSPVQSGSSYEQYF. The CDR3 nucleotides are TGCGCCAGCAGCCCAGTCCAGTCGGGGAGCTCCTACGAGCAGTACTTC.

The chain couples TRBV18 to TRBJ2-6, with a possible D match to TRBD2 (6 bases). V shed 1 base and J shed 0 bases, with 13 bases lying between them. Looked up from germline, CDR1 is KGHSH and CDR2 is LQKENI. This CDR3 is 18 amino acids long. In DNA, the CDR3 is TGTGCCAGCTCACCACTTTCTCTCGGGAGCTCTGGGGCCAACGTCCTGACTTTC. The encoded protein is CASSPLSLGSSGANVLTF.

CDR3 sequence: CASSTGQSPTYEQYF. In DNA, the CDR3 is TGCGCCAGCAGTACGGGACAGAGTCCGACCTACGAGCAGTACTTC. V is TRBV5-1 and J is TRBJ2-7; 7 nucleotides match TRBD1. Germline CDR1 reads SGHRS; CDR2 reads YFSETQ. The length of the CDR3 is 15 residues. The V segment lost 5 bases and the J segment 2 bases; nucleotides outside the gene matches: 10.

At least ten counts were recorded for this clonotype. The chain is built from TRBV12-3 or TRBV12-4 and TRBJ1-2, with D possibly matching TRBD1 (6 bases). This CDR3 spans 16 amino acids. V was shortened by 4 bases and J by 3 bases, with 18 bases between the two germline ends. CDR3 protein: CASSSTGRRWDYGYTF. The CDR3 DNA is TGTGCCAGCAGTTCGACAGGACGACGGTGGGACTATGGCTACACCTTC.

The V gene is TRBV9, the J gene TRBJ2-3; D gene unclear. Germline lookup yields CDR1 SGDLS and CDR2 YYNGEE. V was pared by 4 bases and J by 4 bases, with 13 bases between. The CDR3 has 14 residues. CDR3 amino acids: CASSQASSSDTQYF. DNA for the CDR3: TGTGCCAGCAGCCAGGCTAGTTCCTCAGATACGCAGTATTTT.

Concerning this clonotype itself: Possible read error: a much larger clone is one base away. The CDR3 reads CASSHDGMNTEAFF. The CDR3 DNA reads as TGTGCCAGCAGTCACGACGGAATGAACACTGAAGCTTTCTTT. This chain uses TRBV27 with TRBJ1-1; D not certain. The CDR3 is 14 amino acids. V dropped 5 bases and J dropped 0 bases, with 10 bases sitting between them. Germline V gene sequence: CDR1 MNHEY, CDR2 SMNVEV (reference sequence).

This clonotype was seen more than once but under ten times. V gene TRBV5-1 combines with J gene TRBJ1-2, with 7 bases identical to TRBD1. Germline CDR1 reads SGHRS; CDR2 reads YFSETQ. V gave up 2 bases and J gave up 7 bases; unmatched junction bases: 11. This CDR3 is 15 amino acids long. The CDR3 loop is CASSLAPTGLSGYTF. The CDR3 DNA follows: TGCGCCAGCAGCTTAGCCCCGACAGGGCTGTCTGGCTACACCTTC.

The chain has TRBV6-1 and TRBJ1-1; 8 positions match TRBD1. This CDR3 is 16 amino acids long. Germline V lookup: CDR1 MNHNS, CDR2 SASEGT. With 5 bases clipped from V and 7 bases from J, the junction kept 15 bases outside the gene matches. The DNA of the CDR3 is TGTGCCAGCAGTAGGACTCCCGGACAGGGAAAGGGTGAAGCTTTCTTT. It specifies CASSRTPGQGKGEAFF.

The V gene is TRBV7-2, the J gene TRBJ2-1; the match to TRBD2 covers 13 bases. Germline V gene sequence: CDR1 SGHTA, CDR2 FQGNSA. The CDR3 contains 14 residues. With 6 bases clipped from V and 10 bases from J, the junction kept 6 bases outside the gene matches. CDR3 DNA sequence: TGTGCCAGCAGTACTAGCGGGGGGGCGGACGAGCAGTTCTTC. Translated, it gives CASSTSGGADEQFF.

This clonotype was counted a few times. The chain joins TRBV28 to TRBJ2-7, with 9 bases lining up with TRBD1. Germline lookup yields CDR1 MDHEN and CDR2 SYDVKM. V shed 4 bases and J 2 bases; nucleotides not matched to a gene: 6. The CDR3 runs 15 residues. The CDR3 protein is CASSSRDRATYEQYF. CDR3 DNA: TGTGCCAGCAGTTCCCGGGACAGGGCTACCTACGAGCAGTACTTC.

This clonotype was counted at least ten times. This rearrangement joins TRBV9 to TRBJ2-3; D is perhaps TRBD1 or TRBD2 (5 bases each). The germline V gene has CDR1 SGDLS and CDR2 YYNGEE. Deletions cut 0 bases from V and 5 bases from J, with 16 bases between. CDR3 length equals 16 residues. Written as DNA, the CDR3 is TGTGCCAGCAGCGTAGGCTGGCGGGCTGGGGGAGATACGCAGTATTTT. This gives the protein CASSVGWRAGGDTQYF.

At least ten counts were recorded for this clonotype. The chain recombines TRBV9 with TRBJ1-2, with a possible D match to TRBD1 (5 bases). This CDR3 comprises 15 residues. V lost 3 bases, J lost 2 bases, and 14 bases lay in between. Germline V lookup: CDR1 SGDLS, CDR2 YYNGEE. CDR3 protein: CASSAPERGNYGYTF. The CDR3 region has the DNA TGTGCCAGCAGCGCCCCGGAAAGGGGCAACTATGGCTACACCTTC.

The chain carries TRBV4-3 and TRBJ2-3; no reliable D call. Germline CDR1 LGHNA, CDR2 YSLEER. Trimming took off 2 bases at V and 4 bases at J, with 7 bases between the two ends. This CDR3 contains 13 residues. CDR3 bases: TGCGCCAGCAGCCAACGGACCTCAGATACGCAGTATTTT. Its protein product is CASSQRTSDTQYF.